Below are 21 T cell receptor beta chains sequenced from a single sample in a study of cytomegalovirus exposure and HLA in healthy donors. TCRdb's copy holds only in-frame clones and misses some; the assay was immunoSEQ multiplex PCR. The sample lists 100,000 to 130,000 clones, around 95% occurring once. The source material was PBMCs. The origin of the receptors is a woman aged 18-29 years in good health and CMV-seronegative.

The V gene is TRBV9, the J gene TRBJ1-3; 9 bases agree with TRBD1. Germline-derived CDR1 and CDR2 are SGDLS and YYNGEE. There are 17 residues in the CDR3. V gave up 0 bases and J gave up 3 bases; unmatched junction bases: 7. CDR3 nucleotides: TGTGCCAGCAGCGTAGGTGTACAGGGGGCATTTGGAAACACCATATATTTT. Its translation: CASSVGVQGAFGNTIYF.

This chain uses TRBV6-1 with TRBJ2-3, with 8 bases lining up with TRBD2. The CDR3 is 16 amino acids. With 2 bases clipped from V and 1 base from J, the junction kept 5 bases outside the gene matches. Germline V lookup: CDR1 MNHNS, CDR2 SASEGT. The CDR3 spells CASSEQSGSGTDTQYF. The CDR3 DNA follows: TGTGCCAGCAGTGAACAAAGCGGGAGCGGCACAGATACGCAGTATTTT.

V and J are TRBV28 and TRBJ2-5; weak D call: TRBD2 (5 bases). Deletions cut 5 bases from V and 1 base from J, with 20 bases between. CDR1 and CDR2 (germline): MDHEN, SYDVKM. This CDR3 is built from 17 residues. The CDR3 is CASSELGLTDFQETQYF. CDR3 DNA: TGTGCCAGCAGTGAACTAGGATTGACCGACTTCCAAGAGACCCAGTACTTC.

V gene TRBV19 combines with J gene TRBJ2-1; 16 nucleotides line up with TRBD2. J was trimmed by 7 bases and V by 7 bases; bases with no gene match: 7. The CDR3 has 16 residues. Germline V lookup: CDR1 LNHDA, CDR2 SQIVND (reference sequence). CDR3 DNA sequence: TGTGCCAGTATGGGGACTAGCGGGGGGGCAGGGAATGAGCAGTTCTTC. Translated, it gives CASMGTSGGAGNEQFF. Using reference TRBV19 and TRBJ2-1 for the parts outside the CDR3, the full variable domain is DGGITQSPKYLFRKEGQNVTLSCEQNLNHDAMYWYRQDPGQGLRLIYYSQIVNDFQKGDIAEGYSVSREKKESFPLTVTSAQKNPTAFYLCASMGTSGGAGNEQFFGPGTRLTVL.

The chain carries TRBV7-6 and TRBJ1-6; D possibly corresponds to TRBD1 (5 bases). Per the germline V gene, CDR1 is SGHVS and CDR2 is FNYEAQ. CDR3 length: 17 residues. Trimming shortened V by 3 bases and J by 5 bases, and 17 bases separated the two germline ends. CDR3 sequence (DNA): TGTGCCAGCAGCTTGGGGCTGAGCAGGGATGATAATTCACCCCTCCACTTT. Amino acids: CASSLGLSRDDNSPLHF.

This chain joins TRBV9 and TRBJ1-1, with D unclear. This CDR3 has 15 amino acids. Germline CDR1 is SGDLS and CDR2 is YYNGEE. V lost 4 bases, J lost 2 bases, and 15 bases lay in between. The CDR3: CASSLFVEPNTEAFF. Written as DNA, the CDR3 is TGTGCCAGCAGCCTTTTCGTCGAGCCTAACACTGAAGCTTTCTTT.

The chain employs TRBV5-5 and TRBJ2-1, with D unresolved. With 4 bases removed from V and 5 bases from J, the gap between germline ends came to 16 bases. This CDR3 is 15 amino acids long. Germline lookup yields CDR1 SGHKS and CDR2 YYEKEE (reference sequence). CDR3: CASSPHSVTNNEQFF. The CDR3 DNA is TGTGCCAGCAGCCCCCACTCGGTAACTAACAATGAGCAGTTCTTC.

V is TRBV6-5 and J is TRBJ2-7; 7 nucleotides agree with TRBD1. This CDR3 region has 15 residues. Germline loops: CDR1 MNHEY, CDR2 SVGAGI. Trimming took 4 bases from V and 2 from J; bases not matched to a gene: 8. CDR3 residues: CASSSGNRGPYEQYF. CDR3 in DNA: TGTGCCAGCAGTTCCGGGAACAGGGGCCCCTACGAGCAGTACTTC.

The V gene is TRBV15, the J gene TRBJ1-4; 9 nucleotides agree with TRBD1. The ends lost 4 bases at V and 2 bases at J; junction bases unmatched: 2. CDR1 is LNHNV, CDR2 YYDKDF, per germline (reference sequence). CDR3 length equals 15 residues. In DNA form, the CDR3 reads TGTGCCACCAGCAAAACAGGGGGCACTAATGAAAAACTGTTTTTT. Its protein product is CATSKTGGTNEKLFF.

The chain recombines TRBV28 with TRBJ1-2, with no clear D. The germline CDR1 and CDR2 sequences are MDHEN and SYDVKM. Between the trimmed V and J ends, which lost 7 bases and 4 bases, there was a span of 16 bases. The length of the CDR3 is 14 residues. The CDR3 coding sequence is TGTGCCAGCACCCCCCCCAGCGATCGCTATGGCTACACCTTC. Protein sequence: CASTPPSDRYGYTF.

The chain carries TRBV5-1 and TRBJ2-3; no reliable D call. Germline assignment: CDR1 SGHRS and CDR2 YFSETQ. The CDR3 has 15 residues. V lost 0 bases to trimming and J lost 6 bases, with 14 bases between them. The CDR3 region has the DNA TGCGCCAGCAGCTTGGTAGATAGATCCCGGGATACGCAGTATTTT. It codes for CASSLVDRSRDTQYF. Together with reference TRBV5-1 and TRBJ2-3, the CDR3 gives the full variable domain: KAGVTQTPRYLIKTRGQQVTLSCSPISGHRSVSWYQQTPGQGLQFLFEYFSETQRNKGNFPGRFSGRQFSNSRSEMNVSTLELGDSALYLCASSLVDRSRDTQYFGPGTRLTVL.

CDR3 coding DNA: TGTGCCAGCAGCTTGGGATTAGGGAGTAGCACTGAAGCTTTCTTT. Translating gives CASSLGLGSSTEAFF. This chain uses TRBV5-8 with TRBJ1-1; D is uncertain. From germline, CDR1 is SGHTS and CDR2 YDEGEE. V lost 0 bases and J 4 bases, leaving 13 bases between the germline ends. The CDR3 has 15 amino acids.

This chain uses TRBV18 with TRBJ2-3; D is perhaps TRBD1 (5 bases). The length of the CDR3 is 15 residues. V lost 6 bases and J lost 6, with 19 bases in between. The germline V gene encodes CDR1 KGHSH and CDR2 LQKENI. This chain's CDR3 is CASSQQGYSTDTQYF. The DNA of the CDR3 is TGTGCCAGCTCCCAGCAGGGCTACAGTACGGATACGCAGTATTTT.

This clone has only one observation. This chain connects TRBV5-1 to TRBJ1-2, with 9 bases identical to TRBD1. V trimming: 4 bases; J trimming: 4 bases; junction bases outside the gene matches: 5. The CDR3 runs to 14 residues. Germline loops: CDR1 SGHRS, CDR2 YFSETQ. The CDR3 DNA follows: TGCGCCAGCAGCGTGGGACAGGGATCCTATGGCTACACCTTC. Its protein is CASSVGQGSYGYTF.

This sequence joins TRBV28 and TRBJ1-6; D gene unclear. The CDR3 loop spans 15 amino acids. The germline gives CDR1 MDHEN, CDR2 SYDVKM. Trimming removed 7 bases from V and 6 bases from J, with 16 bases in between. CDR3 sequence: CASNIPGSGNSPLHF. CDR3 bases: TGTGCCAGCAACATACCGGGATCCGGTAATTCACCCCTCCACTTT.

V and J are TRBV10-3 and TRBJ2-7; D perhaps matches TRBD2 (6 bases). The CDR3 extends over 15 amino acids. Between the trimmed V and J ends, which lost 2 bases and 6 bases, there was a span of 17 bases. Germline CDR1 and CDR2: ENHRY and SYGVKD. The CDR3 DNA follows: TGTGCCATCAGTGAGGCGGGACGGCGCCCTGGCGAGCAGTACTTC. Translated: CAISEAGRRPGEQYF.

V usage is TRBV28 and J usage is TRBJ1-2; D ambiguous. CDR1 is MDHEN and CDR2 is SYDVKM in the germline V gene. The CDR3 length is 13 residues. The V end was cut by 3 bases, the J end by 7 bases, with 12 bases between. The CDR3 nucleotides read TGTGCCAGCAGTTTTTGGGCAGTCGGTGGCTACACCTTC. As protein: CASSFWAVGGYTF.

The chain has TRBV2 and TRBJ2-5; TRBD2 agrees at 8 bases. Germline V gives CDR1 SNHLY, CDR2 FYNNEI. CDR3 length equals 16 residues. The trim removed 0 bases at V and 3 bases at J, leaving 6 bases unmatched. CDR3 protein: CASSEARGEVEETQYF. The CDR3 DNA reads as TGTGCCAGCAGTGAAGCGCGGGGGGAGGTAGAAGAGACCCAGTACTTC.

The V gene is TRBV7-3, the J gene TRBJ2-1; 9 nucleotides agree with TRBD1. Trimming took 5 bases from V and 3 from J; bases not matched to a gene: 8. The germline gives CDR1 SGHTA, CDR2 FQGTGA. CDR3 length: 16 amino acids. This CDR3 is CASSPQPGQGYNEQFF. DNA for the CDR3: TGTGCCAGCAGCCCGCAACCGGGACAGGGCTACAATGAGCAGTTCTTC.

This chain uses TRBV4-3 with TRBJ2-2; a possible D gene is TRBD1 (5 bases). This CDR3 has 14 residues. V lost 4 bases and J 4 bases, leaving 10 bases between the germline ends. Germline values: CDR1 LGHNA, CDR2 YSLEER. CDR3 region: CASSPRVGTGELFF. CDR3 nucleotides: TGCGCCAGCAGCCCCAGGGTAGGCACCGGGGAGCTGTTTTTT.

V gene TRBV7-6 combines with J gene TRBJ1-1, with a weak D call TRBD1 (5 bases). CDR1 and CDR2 (germline): SGHVS, FNYEAQ. The CDR3 consists of 15 residues. Trimming removed 5 bases from V and 3 bases from J, with 16 bases in between. For the CDR3, the DNA is TGTGCCAGCAGCCGCTCCGCAGGGAAGGACACTGAAGCTTTCTTT. The encoded protein is CASSRSAGKDTEAFF.